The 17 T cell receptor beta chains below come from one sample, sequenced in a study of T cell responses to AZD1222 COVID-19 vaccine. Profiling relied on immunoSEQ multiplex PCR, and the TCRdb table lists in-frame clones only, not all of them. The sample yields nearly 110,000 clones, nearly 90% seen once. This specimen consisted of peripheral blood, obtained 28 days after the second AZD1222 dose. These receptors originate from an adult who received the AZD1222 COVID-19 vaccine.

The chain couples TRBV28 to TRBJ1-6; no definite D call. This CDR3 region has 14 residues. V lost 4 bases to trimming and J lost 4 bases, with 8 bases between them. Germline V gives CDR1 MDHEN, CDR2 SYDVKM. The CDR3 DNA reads TGTGCCAGCAGTTCTCCTTATTATAATTCACCCCTCCACTTT. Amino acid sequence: CASSSPYYNSPLHF.

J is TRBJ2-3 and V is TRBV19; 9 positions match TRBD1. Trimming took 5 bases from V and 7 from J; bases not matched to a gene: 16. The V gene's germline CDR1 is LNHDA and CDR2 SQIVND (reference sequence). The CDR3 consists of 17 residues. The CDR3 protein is CASSLRHTGGTTYTQYF. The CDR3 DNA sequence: TGTGCCAGTAGTCTCAGGCACACAGGGGGCACTACTTATACGCAGTATTTT.

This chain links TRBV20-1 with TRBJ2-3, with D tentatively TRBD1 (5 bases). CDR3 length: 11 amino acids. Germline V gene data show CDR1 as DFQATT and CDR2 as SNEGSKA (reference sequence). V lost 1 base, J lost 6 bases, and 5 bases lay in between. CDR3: CSARGQDTQYF. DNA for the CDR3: TGCAGTGCTAGAGGACAGGATACGCAGTATTTT.

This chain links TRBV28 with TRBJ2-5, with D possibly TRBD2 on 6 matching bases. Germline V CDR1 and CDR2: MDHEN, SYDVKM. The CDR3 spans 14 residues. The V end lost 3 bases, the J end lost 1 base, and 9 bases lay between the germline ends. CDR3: CASSLVAVQETQYF. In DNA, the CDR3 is TGTGCCAGCAGTTTGGTAGCGGTCCAAGAGACCCAGTACTTC.

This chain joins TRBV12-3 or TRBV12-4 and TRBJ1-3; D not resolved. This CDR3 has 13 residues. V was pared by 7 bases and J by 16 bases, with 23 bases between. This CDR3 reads CASIFETGPEFYF. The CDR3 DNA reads TGTGCCAGCATCTTCGAAACCGGGCCCGAATTTTATTTT.

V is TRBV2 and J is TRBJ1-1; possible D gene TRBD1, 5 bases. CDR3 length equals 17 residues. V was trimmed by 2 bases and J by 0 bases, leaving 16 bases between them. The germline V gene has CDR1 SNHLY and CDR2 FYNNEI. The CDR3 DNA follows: TGTGCCAGCAGTGAACAGGGATGGGGCCTTATGAACACTGAAGCTTTCTTT. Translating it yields CASSEQGWGLMNTEAFF.

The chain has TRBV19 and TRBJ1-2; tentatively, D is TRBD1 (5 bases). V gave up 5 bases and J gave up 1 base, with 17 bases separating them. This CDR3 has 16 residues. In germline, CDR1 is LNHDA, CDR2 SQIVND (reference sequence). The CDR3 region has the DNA TGTGCCAGTAGTCTCCGAAGTGGGACGCTTAACTATGGCTACACCTTC. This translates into CASSLRSGTLNYGYTF.

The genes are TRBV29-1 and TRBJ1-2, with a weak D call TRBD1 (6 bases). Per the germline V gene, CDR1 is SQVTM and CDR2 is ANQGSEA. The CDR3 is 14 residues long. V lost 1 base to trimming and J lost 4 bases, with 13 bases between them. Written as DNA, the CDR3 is TGCAGCGTTGAAGGGACAGCAGCTTCCTATGGCTACACCTTC. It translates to CSVEGTAASYGYTF. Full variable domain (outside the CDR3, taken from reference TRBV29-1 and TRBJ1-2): SAVISQKPSRDICQRGTSLTIQCQVDSQVTMMFWYRQQPGQSLTLIATANQGSEATYESGFVIDKFPISRPNLTFSTLTVSNMSPEDSSIYLCSVEGTAASYGYTFGSGTRLTVV.

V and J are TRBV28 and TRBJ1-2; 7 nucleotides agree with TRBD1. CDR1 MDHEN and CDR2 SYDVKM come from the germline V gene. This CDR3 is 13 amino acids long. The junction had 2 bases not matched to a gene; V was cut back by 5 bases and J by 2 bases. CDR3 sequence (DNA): TGTGCCAGCAGTAAACAGGGGAACTATGGCTACACCTTC. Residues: CASSKQGNYGYTF.

The CDR3 region is CASSLQNYEQYF. DNA for the CDR3: TGTGCCAGCAGTTTACAAAACTACGAGCAGTACTTC. The V and J genes are TRBV28 and TRBJ2-7; D gene unclear. The CDR3 runs to 12 residues. Germline CDR1 MDHEN, CDR2 SYDVKM. V gave up 2 bases and J gave up 3 bases, with 5 bases separating them. Looking up the rest from reference TRBV28 and TRBJ2-7 gives the full variable domain: DVKVTQSSRYLVKRTGEKVFLECVQDMDHENMFWYRQDPGLGLRLIYFSYDVKMKEKGDIPEGYSVSREKKERFSLILESASTNQTSMYLCASSLQNYEQYFGPGTRLTVT.

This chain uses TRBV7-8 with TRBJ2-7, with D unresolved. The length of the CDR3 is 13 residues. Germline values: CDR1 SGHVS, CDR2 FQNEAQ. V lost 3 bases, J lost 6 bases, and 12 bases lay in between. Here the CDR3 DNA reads TGTGCCAGCAGCTTCCGAGTTCCTGGCGAGCAGTACTTC. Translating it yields CASSFRVPGEQYF.

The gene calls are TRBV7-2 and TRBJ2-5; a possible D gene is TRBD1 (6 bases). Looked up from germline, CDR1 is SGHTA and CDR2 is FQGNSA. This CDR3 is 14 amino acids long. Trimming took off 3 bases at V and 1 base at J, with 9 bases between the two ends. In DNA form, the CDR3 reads TGTGCCAGCAGCTTCCAGGGGCGCCAAGAGACCCAGTACTTC. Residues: CASSFQGRQETQYF.

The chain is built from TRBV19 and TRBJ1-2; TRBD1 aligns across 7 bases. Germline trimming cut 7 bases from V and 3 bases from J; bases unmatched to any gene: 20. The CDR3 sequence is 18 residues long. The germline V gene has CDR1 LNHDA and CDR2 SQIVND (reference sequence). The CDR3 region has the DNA TGTGCCAGTATCCCAAACCGGGACAGAATCACCCCCTACTATGGCTACACCTTC. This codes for CASIPNRDRITPYYGYTF.

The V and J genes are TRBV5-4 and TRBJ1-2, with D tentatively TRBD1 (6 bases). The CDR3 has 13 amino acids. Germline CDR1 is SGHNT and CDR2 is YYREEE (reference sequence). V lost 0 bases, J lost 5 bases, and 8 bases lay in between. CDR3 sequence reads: CASSLETGYGYTF. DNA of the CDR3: TGTGCCAGCAGCTTGGAGACAGGTTATGGCTACACCTTC. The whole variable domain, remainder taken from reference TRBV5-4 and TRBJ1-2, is ETGVTQSPTHLIKTRGQQVTLRCSSQSGHNTVSWYQQALGQGPQFIFQYYREEENGRGNFPPRFSGLQFPNYSSELNVNALELDDSALYLCASSLETGYGYTFGSGTRLTVV.

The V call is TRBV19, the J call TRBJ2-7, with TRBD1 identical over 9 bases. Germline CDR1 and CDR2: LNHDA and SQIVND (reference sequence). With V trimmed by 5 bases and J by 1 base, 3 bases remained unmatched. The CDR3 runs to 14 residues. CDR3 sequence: CASSYGTGSYEQYF. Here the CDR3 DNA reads TGTGCCAGTAGTTACGGGACAGGGTCCTACGAGCAGTACTTC.

CDR3 in DNA: TGTGCCAGCAGCTTAGTAGGGACACGGGGAATATCTACGCAGTATTTT. Protein sequence: CASSLVGTRGISTQYF. V and J are TRBV7-9 and TRBJ2-3; possibly TRBD1 for D (6 bases). Germline CDR1 and CDR2: SEHNR and FQNEAQ (reference sequence). Between the trimmed V and J ends, which lost 1 base and 8 bases, there was a span of 19 bases. The CDR3 is made up of 16 amino acids.

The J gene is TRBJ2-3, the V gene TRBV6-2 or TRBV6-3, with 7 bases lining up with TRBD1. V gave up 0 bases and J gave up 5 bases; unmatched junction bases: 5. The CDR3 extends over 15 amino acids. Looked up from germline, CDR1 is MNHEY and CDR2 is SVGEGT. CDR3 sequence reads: CASSYSGTVRDTQYF. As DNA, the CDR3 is TGTGCCAGCAGTTACTCAGGGACAGTACGAGATACGCAGTATTTT.